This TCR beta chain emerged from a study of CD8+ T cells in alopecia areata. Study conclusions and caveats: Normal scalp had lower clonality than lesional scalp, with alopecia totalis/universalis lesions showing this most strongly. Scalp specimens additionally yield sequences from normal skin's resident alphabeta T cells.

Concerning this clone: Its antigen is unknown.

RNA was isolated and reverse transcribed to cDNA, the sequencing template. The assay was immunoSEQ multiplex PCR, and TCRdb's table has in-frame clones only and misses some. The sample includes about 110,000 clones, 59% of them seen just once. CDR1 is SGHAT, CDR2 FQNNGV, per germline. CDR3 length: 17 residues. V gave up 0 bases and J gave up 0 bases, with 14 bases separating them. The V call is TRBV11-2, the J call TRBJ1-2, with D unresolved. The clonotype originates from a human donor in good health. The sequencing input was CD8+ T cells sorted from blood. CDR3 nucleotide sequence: TGTGCCAGCAGCTTAGATGCCCGGGCAAGCGCTAACTATGGCTACACCTTC. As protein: CASSLDARASANYGYTF.